This TCR beta chain was profiled in a study of T-cell reconstitution after alpha-beta-depleted transplantation in children. It was with unique molecular identifiers that the TCRbeta library was prepared. TCRdb fed the PCR reads into MiXCR, producing one record per CDR3 protein. The repertoire holds 150,000 to 200,000 distinct CDR3 sequences, with roughly 10% as singletons. Study-level points and caveats: Newly made T cells mostly supplied T-cell counts and diversity one year after transplant.

Trimming shortened V by 0 bases and J by 9 bases, and 13 bases separated the two germline ends. The CDR3 loop spans 15 amino acids. CDR1 is SGHKS, CDR2 YYEKEE, per germline (reference sequence). This clonotype was found many times. The antigen is unknown. The clonotype was recovered from a boy aged 2-9 years with acute myeloid leukemia, due to receive a stem cell transplant. V usage is TRBV5-5 and J usage is TRBJ1-6; no firm D call. The sample in question was PBMCs, obtained before TCRalphabeta/CD19-depleted stem cell transplant. The CDR3 loop reads CASSLGSPGVSPLHF. The CDR3 DNA follows: TGTGCCAGCAGCTTGGGGTCTCCTGGGGTTTCACCCCTCCACTTT. Combining the CDR3 with reference TRBV5-5 and TRBJ1-6 gives the whole variable domain DAGVTQSPTHLIKTRGQQVTLRCSPISGHKSVSWYQQVLGQGPQFIFQYYEKEERGRGNFPDRFSARQFPNYSSELNVNALLLGDSALYLCASSLGSPGVSPLHFGNGTRLTVT.